Sequencing of this T cell receptor (beta chain) was carried out in a study of vaccination effects on CD4 cells after COVID-19 (dated by TCRdb to the early 2020s). About the investigation overall: Across the study, the median time from the second dose to post-vaccine sampling was 72 days (range 14 to 241). SARS-CoV-2 spike-specific CD4+ TCR repertoires from before and after mRNA vaccination were compared in COVID-19 convalescent patients and in infection-naive vaccine recipients. Altogether, roughly 10 COVID-19 convalescent patients and several SARS-CoV-2-naive healthy vaccine recipients made up the full study. Cultures from other donors in the study were sequenced using the Oncomine TCR Beta short-read assay on an Illumina iSeq 100. Study-wide conclusions, independent of this receptor: Among healthy vaccine recipients, nearly all vaccine-induced clones were SARS-CoV-2 mono-reactive, and just 1 of 255 was cross-reactive with common cold coronaviruses. Both infection-induced and vaccine-induced clones contracted markedly at late post-vaccination timepoints, which is consistent with waning T cell responses. Limitations of the study were the small number of convalescent patients and the absence of early post-infection timepoints.

The germline V gene (reference sequence) gives CDR1 as DFQATT and CDR2 as SNEGSKA. Counted from cysteine to phenylalanine, this CDR3 has 14 amino acids. Of all the DNA, just the CDR3 is kept, 42 bases in frame from base 1. After removal of 3 bases from V and 4 bases from J, the junction retains 5 bases not matched to a gene. The ViraFEST assay stimulated PBMC with viral peptide pools and then used TCR sequencing to identify antigen-specific CD4+ T cell clonotypes by expansion. After about 9 days of culture, CD4+ T cells were isolated with the EasySep CD4+ T cell isolation kit. Participants received two doses of either the BNT162b2 or the mRNA-1273 mRNA SARS-CoV-2 vaccine. None of the healthy vaccine recipients had a prior SARS-CoV-2 infection, which was confirmed by nucleocapsid antibody tests that came back negative both before and after vaccination. Over 1.5 million PBMC per well were cultured with approximately 10 ug/ml peptides in IMDM containing 5% human AB serum, about 9.6 IU/ml IL-2 and gentamicin. Half of the culture medium was replaced with fresh IL-2-containing medium on days 3 and 7. Each peptide stimulation condition was cultured in triplicate wells unless otherwise noted. PBMC were separated from whole blood using Ficoll-Paque Plus gradient centrifugation and were then either cryopreserved at -140C or used fresh. Overlapping peptide pools spanned the spike proteins of SARS-CoV-2 and the common cold coronaviruses HCoV-NL63, HCoV-OC43 and HCoV-229E. The QIAamp micro DNA kit was used to extract genomic DNA from the cultured CD4+ T cells.

The method behind the library was the immunoSEQ multiplex PCR assay. DNA from the cultured and isolated CD4+ T cells underwent TCR beta CDR3 sequencing. On the authors' methods: Non-productive TCR sequences were removed and reads were trimmed to the CDR3 region, keeping CDR3s of at least 7 amino acids. Antigen-specific clonotypes were identified using the MANAFEST web app by comparison of expansion in peptide wells against reference cultures. To count as positive, a clone had to show expansion at FDR<0.05 compared with the reference and with all other wells, an odds ratio above 5, and a frequency above 0.1% in two replicate wells. A clonotype was defined as cross-reactive if the clonotype was significantly expanded both in SARS-CoV-2 spike wells and in at least one common cold coronavirus spike condition. Using the stringdist R package, CDR3 similarity was measured by Levenshtein distance, and unrooted trees were constructed with ape in R 3.6.1. TCRdb re-hosts the immuneACCESS table, in-frame sequences only. Its copies lack some clones; in the studies checked, an unresolved V gene accounts for under half of them, and the cause for the rest is not known. V, J and clone size are taken as reported in that table, and D and trimming were inferred from the DNA itself. The sample data list under 20,000 clones, and roughly 68% of these were observed just once. The ten largest clones add up to about 9.9% of the sample.

About this clone itself: This receptor's antigen is unknown. Base qualities are not provided; no much larger clone lies one nucleotide away.

The sample consisted of CD4+ T cells from PBMCs cultured with SARS-CoV-2 spike peptides, taken after COVID-19 vaccination. The intended sense of this specimen's cell subset or site label: SARS-CoV-2 spike overlapping peptide pool stimulation. The V and J segments used are TRBV20-1 and TRBJ2-5, with 10 junctional bases fitting TRBD1. The clonotype comes from a human donor who received a COVID-19 vaccine. The CDR3: CSASGTGDAETQYF. The bases read TGCAGTGCTAGTGGGACAGGGGACGCAGAGACCCAGTACTTC.